Below are 21 T cell receptor beta chains sequenced from a single sample in a study of graft-versus-host responses after intestinal transplantation. No cognate antigen is known for these TCRs. Clones were read by immunoSEQ multiplex PCR, and TCRdb kept only the in-frame ones, dropping some. In the table there are 130,000 to 150,000 clones, approximately 91% of which are singletons. The sequencing here drew on unstimulated CD4+ T cells sorted from spleen or lymph node cells, taken before intestinal transplant. The receptors originated from a human donor who received an intestinal transplant.

The chain recombines TRBV4-3 with TRBJ1-1, with D maybe TRBD1 (6 bases). There are 13 residues in the CDR3. CDR1 is LGHNA, CDR2 YSLEER, per germline. V was clipped by 1 base and J by 9 bases, with 12 bases between them. CDR3: CASSQGLGGKAFF. The CDR3 region has the DNA TGCGCCAGCAGCCAAGGTCTGGGGGGCAAAGCTTTCTTT.

The chain links TRBV6-6 to TRBJ1-4; D remains ambiguous. CDR1 is MNHNY, CDR2 SVGAGI, per germline (reference sequence). Trimming stripped 6 bases from V and 8 bases from J, with 22 bases between. This CDR3 contains 16 residues. The CDR3, as DNA: TGTGCCAGCAGCCAACCCTCGACGGCGGGGAAGGAAAAACTGTTTTTT. This gives the protein CASSQPSTAGKEKLFF.

This chain joins TRBV18 and TRBJ1-3, with 10 bases lining up with TRBD1. After removal of 2 bases from V and 4 bases from J, the junction contained 5 bases not matched to a gene. This CDR3 is 16 amino acids long. Germline V CDR1 and CDR2: KGHSH, LQKENI. Written as DNA, the CDR3 is TGTGCCAGCTCACCATTGACAGGGGGCTCAGGAAACACCATATATTTT. Residues: CASSPLTGGSGNTIYF.

The rearrangement joins TRBV2 to TRBJ2-7; TRBD1 might be the D (6 bases). Looked up from germline, CDR1 is SNHLY and CDR2 is FYNNEI. V lost 8 bases and J lost 3, with 17 bases in between. The CDR3 has 14 amino acids. In DNA form, the CDR3 reads TGTGCCAGCCGGACACAGGGAACCCTCTACGAGCAGTACTTC. It yields the protein CASRTQGTLYEQYF.

In its sample, this clone was seen a few times. The same CDR3 also results from other DNA sequences found in this sample. The chain links TRBV7-9 to TRBJ1-3; D gene uncertain. Between the trimmed V and J ends, which lost 5 bases and 0 bases, there was a span of 5 bases. This CDR3 spans 13 amino acids. CDR1 and CDR2 from the germline V gene are SEHNR and FQNEAQ (reference sequence). The CDR3 sequence is CASSPSSGNTIYF. The CDR3 DNA sequence: TGTGCCAGCAGCCCTAGCTCTGGAAACACCATATATTTT.

The chain joins TRBV19 to TRBJ2-1; D is undetermined. The V gene's germline CDR1 is LNHDA and CDR2 SQIVND (reference sequence). Trimming shortened V by 4 bases and J by 4 bases, and 8 bases separated the two germline ends. The CDR3 spans 13 residues. The CDR3 loop reads CASSRYQYNEQFF. In DNA form, the CDR3 reads TGTGCCAGTAGTAGGTACCAGTACAATGAGCAGTTCTTC.

V is TRBV5-1 and J is TRBJ2-7; TRBD2 matches 9 bases. Germline-derived CDR1 and CDR2 are SGHRS and YFSETQ. This CDR3 has 14 residues. V gave up 4 bases and J gave up 6 bases; unmatched junction bases: 8. CDR3 sequence reads: CASSQVAGAGEQYF. The CDR3 DNA sequence: TGCGCCAGCAGCCAAGTAGCGGGAGCTGGCGAGCAGTACTTC.

This clone is a singleton in its sample. J is TRBJ1-2 and V is TRBV6-6; maybe TRBD1 (5 bases). The V gene's germline CDR1 is MNHNY and CDR2 SVGAGI (reference sequence). The V gene lost 7 bases and the J gene lost 4 bases, with 16 bases spanning the gap. This CDR3 has 14 amino acids. The CDR3 protein is CASKRVDSLYGYTF. DNA of the CDR3: TGTGCCAGCAAGCGGGTTGACAGCCTCTATGGCTACACCTTC.

The DNA of the CDR3 is TGCAGTGCTAGAGTATACGCTGAAGCTTTCTTT. Translation gives CSARVYAEAFF. The genes are TRBV20-1 and TRBJ1-1; D not resolved. Germline CDR1 DFQATT, CDR2 SNEGSKA (reference sequence). With 1 base removed from V and 6 bases from J, the gap between germline ends came to 6 bases. This CDR3 is 11 amino acids long.

This chain connects TRBV28 to TRBJ1-4; D is ambiguous. Trimming took off 4 bases at V and 0 bases at J, with 12 bases between the two ends. Germline values: CDR1 MDHEN, CDR2 SYDVKM. This CDR3 spans 16 amino acids. CDR3 nucleotide sequence: TGTGCCAGCAGTTCTTGGGGTGTCTCAACTAATGAAAAACTGTTTTTT. This gives the protein CASSSWGVSTNEKLFF.

The chain has TRBV29-1 and TRBJ1-4; a possible D gene is TRBD1 (5 bases). CDR3 length equals 14 residues. Trimming pared 7 bases from V and 5 bases from J, leaving 17 bases between. CDR1 and CDR2 from the germline V gene are SQVTM and ANQGSEA. The CDR3 loop reads CSALVGGLNEKLFF. The DNA of the CDR3 is TGCAGCGCCCTTGTGGGGGGGTTAAATGAAAAACTGTTTTTT.

The chain joins TRBV28 to TRBJ2-3; D perhaps matches TRBD2 (5 bases). The V and J ends lost 2 bases and 6 bases respectively, with 9 bases between them. The germline V gene has CDR1 MDHEN and CDR2 SYDVKM. The CDR3 is made up of 13 amino acids. This chain's CDR3 is CASSLVGSDTQYF. The CDR3 DNA follows: TGTGCCAGCAGTTTAGTGGGGAGTGATACGCAGTATTTT. Together with reference TRBV28 and TRBJ2-3, the CDR3 gives the full variable domain: DVKVTQSSRYLVKRTGEKVFLECVQDMDHENMFWYRQDPGLGLRLIYFSYDVKMKEKGDIPEGYSVSREKKERFSLILESASTNQTSMYLCASSLVGSDTQYFGPGTRLTVL.

This clone was counted a single time. The chain uses TRBV5-4 and TRBJ1-5, with 9 bases matching TRBD1. The CDR3 has 16 amino acids. V gave up 4 bases and J gave up 4 bases; unmatched junction bases: 9. The germline gives CDR1 SGHNT, CDR2 YYREEE (reference sequence). CDR3 loop: CASSPRPGTGNQPQHF. As DNA, the CDR3 is TGTGCCAGCAGCCCCCGGCCCGGGACAGGGAATCAGCCCCAGCATTTT.

The V gene is TRBV9, the J gene TRBJ1-2, with D uncertain. The V and J ends lost 0 bases and 2 bases respectively, with 8 bases between them. Looked up from germline, CDR1 is SGDLS and CDR2 is YYNGEE. The CDR3 spans 14 residues. The CDR3 nucleotides are TGTGCCAGCAGCGTAGGACCCCTAAACTATGGCTACACCTTC. It encodes CASSVGPLNYGYTF.

The CDR3 loop reads CAITLRQGVGEQYF. DNA of the CDR3: TGTGCCATCACCCTTCGACAGGGCGTGGGCGAGCAGTACTTC. V gene TRBV10-3 combines with J gene TRBJ2-7; 7 bases match TRBD1. V trimming: 7 bases; J trimming: 6 bases; junction bases outside the gene matches: 12. The CDR3 is 14 residues long. CDR1 is ENHRY and CDR2 is SYGVKD in the germline V gene.

This clone was detected once. This chain links TRBV28 with TRBJ1-2; D gene unclear. Germline V gene sequence: CDR1 MDHEN, CDR2 SYDVKM. The CDR3 spans 12 residues. V lost 2 bases and J lost 2, with 3 bases in between. Here the CDR3 DNA reads TGTGCCAGCAGTTTACAAAACTATGGCTACACCTTC. This sequence encodes CASSLQNYGYTF.

V is TRBV11-2 and J is TRBJ2-3; TRBD1 matches 9 bases. The CDR3 runs to 15 residues. V lost 1 base, J lost 1 base, and 0 bases stayed unmatched. Germline V lookup: CDR1 SGHAT, CDR2 FQNNGV. The CDR3 loop reads CASSLGTGGTDTQYF. The CDR3 nucleotides are TGTGCCAGCAGCTTAGGGACAGGGGGCACAGATACGCAGTATTTT.

This clone occurred once. V usage is TRBV29-1 and J usage is TRBJ2-6; 7 nucleotides agree with TRBD1. The CDR3 runs to 16 residues. Germline loops: CDR1 SQVTM, CDR2 ANQGSEA. V lost 6 bases, J lost 0 bases, and 8 bases stayed unmatched. This CDR3 reads CSVTGQAPSGANVLTF. CDR3 in DNA: TGCAGCGTAACCGGACAGGCCCCCTCTGGGGCCAACGTCCTGACTTTC.

V and J are TRBV30 and TRBJ1-2; D perhaps matches TRBD1 (5 bases). Germline V gene data show CDR1 as GTSNPN and CDR2 as SVGIG (reference sequence). The CDR3 totals 15 residues. V lost 2 bases and J 5 bases, leaving 18 bases between the germline ends. CDR3 bases: TGTGCCTGGAGTCCTCCCGTGCAGGGCAGGTATGGCTACACCTTC. This gives the protein CAWSPPVQGRYGYTF.

The CDR3 region has the DNA TGTGCCAGCAGCCTAGGGGGACAGAATGAAAAACTGTTTTTT. This codes for CASSLGGQNEKLFF. This chain links TRBV28 with TRBJ1-4, with 7 bases identical to TRBD1. Trimming removed 6 bases from V and 5 bases from J; junction bases left unmatched: 6. In germline, CDR1 is MDHEN, CDR2 SYDVKM. This CDR3 region has 14 residues.

V usage is TRBV28 and J usage is TRBJ1-4; D gene ambiguous. Between the trimmed V and J ends, which lost 3 bases and 4 bases, there was a span of 12 bases. This CDR3 has 15 amino acids. Germline assignment: CDR1 MDHEN and CDR2 SYDVKM. In DNA, the CDR3 is TGTGCCAGCAGTTTGGCGGGAGTCAATAATGAAAAACTGTTTTTT. It translates to CASSLAGVNNEKLFF. Drawing the rest from reference TRBV28 and TRBJ1-4, the complete variable domain is DVKVTQSSRYLVKRTGEKVFLECVQDMDHENMFWYRQDPGLGLRLIYFSYDVKMKEKGDIPEGYSVSREKKERFSLILESASTNQTSMYLCASSLAGVNNEKLFFGSGTQLSVL.